A single sample gave rise to the 26 T cell receptor beta chains below, sequenced in a study of spatial heterogeneity in lung cancer. Each CDR3 protein is one row after TCRdb ran MiXCR on the 5' RACE reads. The data show thousands of distinct CDR3 sequences, 5% to 6.5% seen once. Time point described: sample taken at primary tumor resection. Unsorted whole RNA from tumor, nontumor lung or frozen PBMC underwent sequencing. This sample comprised PBMCs, obtained at surgery. These receptor sequences come from a male donor with early-stage non-small cell lung cancer.

This clonotype has a count of ten or more. The chain employs TRBV5-6 and TRBJ1-1; maybe TRBD1 (5 bases). The V gene's germline CDR1 is SGHDT and CDR2 YYEEEE. The CDR3 has 13 residues. V was clipped by 4 bases and J by 1 base, with 8 bases between them. In nucleotides, the CDR3 is TGTGCCAGCAGCGAGGACACGAACACTGAAGCTTTCTTT. It is translated as CASSEDTNTEAFF.

The gene calls are TRBV12-3 or TRBV12-4 and TRBJ2-1, with D perhaps matching TRBD1 (5 bases). The CDR3 contains 12 residues. V was trimmed by 3 bases and J by 7 bases, leaving 7 bases between them. This CDR3 reads CASSFTGNEQFF. CDR3 sequence (DNA): TGTGCCAGCAGTTTTACAGGAAATGAGCAGTTCTTC.

This clonotype was seen many times. The J gene is TRBJ1-1, the V gene TRBV5-1, with D perhaps matching TRBD1 (5 bases). This CDR3 is 17 amino acids long. The germline V and J ends were trimmed by 1 base and 3 bases, with 19 bases remaining between them. From germline, CDR1 is SGHRS and CDR2 YFSETQ. The DNA of the CDR3 is TGCGCCAGCAGCTTGTATTTTCGTGGGACTCCGGACACTGAAGCTTTCTTT. Translating it yields CASSLYFRGTPDTEAFF.

This clonotype was recorded at least ten times. The CDR3 sequence is CASRAVGDDEQYF. CDR3 coding DNA: TGTGCCAGCAGGGCCGTCGGAGACGACGAGCAGTACTTC. The rearrangement uses TRBV6-2 or TRBV6-3 and TRBJ2-7; no definite D call. Germline lookup yields CDR1 MNHEY and CDR2 SVGEGT. This CDR3 has 13 residues. Trimming removed 6 bases at V and 5 bases at J, with 14 bases between.

By share, this clonotype counts as medium-sized. The CDR3 DNA follows: TGTGCCAGCAGCTCCCGGGGTACTTTGAACACCGGGGAGCTGTTTTTT. Protein sequence: CASSSRGTLNTGELFF. This chain uses TRBV7-2 with TRBJ2-2, with D tentatively TRBD2 (5 bases). V lost 4 bases and J lost 1, with 13 bases in between. This CDR3 is built from 16 residues. CDR1 is SGHTA, CDR2 FQGNSA, per germline.

This clonotype was observed at least ten times. The V and J genes are TRBV7-6 and TRBJ2-3; 12 positions match TRBD2. The CDR3 sequence is 18 residues long. Germline CDR1 reads SGHVS; CDR2 reads FNYEAQ. The J segment lost 2 bases and the V segment lost 5 bases, leaving 11 bases of the junction unmatched. This chain's CDR3 is CASSPPGTSGLFTDTQYF. In nucleotides, the CDR3 is TGTGCCAGCAGCCCGCCCGGGACTAGCGGGCTATTCACAGATACGCAGTATTTT.

This clonotype was found many times. V and J are TRBV20-1 and TRBJ2-2, with TRBD1 matching over 7 bases. Germline values: CDR1 DFQATT, CDR2 SNEGSKA (reference sequence). The CDR3 has 14 residues. Losses at the gene ends were 0 bases for V and 6 bases for J; bases not matched to a gene: 4. CDR3 sequence reads: CSARDPGGPGELFF. In nucleotides, the CDR3 is TGCAGTGCTAGAGATCCAGGGGGACCCGGGGAGCTGTTTTTT.

This clonotype was picked up many times. The chain couples TRBV10-3 to TRBJ1-1; 8 bases agree with TRBD1. The germline V gene has CDR1 ENHRY and CDR2 SYGVKD. There are 14 residues in the CDR3. With 6 bases clipped from V and 1 base from J, the junction kept 4 bases outside the gene matches. The CDR3 here is CAISLGQGNTEAFF. The CDR3 DNA is TGTGCCATCAGCCTCGGACAGGGGAACACTGAAGCTTTCTTT.

This clonotype occurred many times. The CDR3 protein is CSARDLAGTYNEQFF. DNA of the CDR3: TGCAGTGCTAGAGATCTAGCGGGGACCTACAATGAGCAGTTCTTC. V gene TRBV20-1 combines with J gene TRBJ2-1, with 9 bases fitting TRBD2. V gave up 0 bases and J gave up 2 bases; unmatched junction bases: 2. Germline V gives CDR1 DFQATT, CDR2 SNEGSKA (reference sequence). This CDR3 has 15 residues.

There are many counts of this clonotype. The chain has TRBV5-4 and TRBJ1-6; the match to TRBD1 covers 9 bases. The CDR3 loop spans 15 amino acids. Germline V gene lookup returns CDR1 SGHNT and CDR2 YYREEE (reference sequence). Unmatched junction bases numbered 9, after V lost 5 bases and J lost 9 bases. Here the CDR3 DNA reads TGTGCCAGCAGAACAGGGGGCGATGCAGGTTCACCCCTCCACTTT. Its protein product is CASRTGGDAGSPLHF. The whole variable domain, remainder taken from reference TRBV5-4 and TRBJ1-6, is ETGVTQSPTHLIKTRGQQVTLRCSSQSGHNTVSWYQQALGQGPQFIFQYYREEENGRGNFPPRFSGLQFPNYSSELNVNALELDDSALYLCASRTGGDAGSPLHFGNGTRLTVT.

This clonotype was counted at least ten times. V gene TRBV5-1 combines with J gene TRBJ2-7; D unclear. CDR1 is SGHRS and CDR2 is YFSETQ in the germline V gene. This CDR3 spans 15 amino acids. V was trimmed by 0 bases and J by 5 bases, leaving 15 bases between them. For the CDR3, the DNA is TGCGCCAGCAGCTTGGACCGAAGGAACCGAGACGAGCAGTACTTC. This codes for CASSLDRRNRDEQYF.

CDR3 loop: CSVERDRPITTRNYGYTF. CDR3 DNA: TGCAGCGTTGAAAGGGACAGACCAATTACGACAAGAAACTATGGCTACACCTTC. This chain links TRBV29-1 with TRBJ1-2; 7 positions match TRBD1. Germline V gene sequence: CDR1 SQVTM, CDR2 ANQGSEA. The CDR3 consists of 18 residues. J lost 2 bases, V lost 2 bases, and 17 bases had no gene match.

This clonotype was found many times. The chain is built from TRBV19 and TRBJ2-1; unclear D gene. CDR1 and CDR2 (germline): LNHDA, SQIVND (reference sequence). V was clipped by 1 base and J by 7 bases, with 5 bases between them. This CDR3 region has 12 residues. The CDR3, as DNA: TGTGCCAGTAGTATAGGGGTTAATGAGCAGTTCTTC. Encoded protein: CASSIGVNEQFF.

This clonotype has at least ten counts. The J gene is TRBJ2-7, the V gene TRBV29-1; 10 bases match TRBD2. The germline V gene has CDR1 SQVTM and CDR2 ANQGSEA. Trimming removed 6 bases from V and 6 bases from J; junction bases left unmatched: 8. This CDR3 is built from 13 residues. The CDR3 here is CSVGSGRALEQYF. CDR3 in DNA: TGCAGCGTAGGAAGCGGGAGGGCCCTCGAGCAGTACTTC.

Many counts were recorded for this clonotype. The chain couples TRBV4-3 to TRBJ2-5; D remains unclear. Trimming removed 0 bases from V and 5 bases from J, with 10 bases in between. CDR1 and CDR2 from the germline V gene are LGHNA and YSLEER. The CDR3 is 14 residues long. This CDR3 is CASSQDSSVETQYF. CDR3 in DNA: TGCGCCAGCAGCCAAGATTCCTCGGTTGAGACCCAGTACTTC.

The chain joins TRBV27 to TRBJ1-5, with 9 bases lining up with TRBD1. Germline V gives CDR1 MNHEY, CDR2 SMNVEV (reference sequence). V shed 5 bases and J 6 bases; nucleotides not matched to a gene: 5. The CDR3 has 14 residues. This CDR3 is CASSKGQGGQPQHF. The CDR3 DNA is TGTGCCAGCAGTAAGGGACAGGGAGGTCAGCCCCAGCATTTT.

In the case of this clonotype: A much larger clonotype is one base distant, so this may be a read error. The V call is TRBV30, the J call TRBJ2-7; tentatively, D is TRBD1 or TRBD2 (5 bases each). CDR3 length: 16 residues. Germline-derived CDR1 and CDR2 are GTSNPN and SVGIG (reference sequence). The CDR3 nucleotides are TGTGCCTGGAGTCCGCCCGGGGCGCCACTTGTCTACGAGCACTACTTC. Translation: CAWSPPGAPLVYEHYF.

This clonotype was counted ten times or more. The chain has TRBV11-2 and TRBJ1-1; possible D gene TRBD1, 5 bases. This CDR3 is built from 14 residues. CDR1 SGHAT and CDR2 FQNNGV come from the germline V gene. V was clipped by 1 base and J by 6 bases, with 12 bases between them. CDR3 nucleotide sequence: TGTGCCAGCAGCTTAGTTCTAGGGGAATCTGAAGCTTTCTTT. This codes for CASSLVLGESEAFF.

The chain combines TRBV10-3 with TRBJ2-3; 8 bases are shared with TRBD2. CDR3 length: 14 amino acids. CDR1 is ENHRY, CDR2 SYGVKD, per germline. Unmatched junction bases numbered 3, after V lost 3 bases and J lost 4 bases. CDR3 coding DNA: TGTGCCATCAGTGACCTAGCGGGCTCAGATACGCAGTATTTT. Amino acid sequence: CAISDLAGSDTQYF.

This clonotype was seen many times. The chain links TRBV4-3 to TRBJ2-7; 10 nucleotides align to TRBD2. CDR1 and CDR2 (germline): LGHNA, YSLEER. The CDR3 totals 15 residues. V was clipped by 3 bases and J by 6 bases; unmatched bases: 8. CDR3 bases: TGCGCCAGCAGCCAGGATCCTAGCGGGAGTGGCGAGCAGTACTTC. Translated, it gives CASSQDPSGSGEQYF.

This clonotype has at least ten counts. This rearrangement joins TRBV7-8 to TRBJ2-1; D is possibly TRBD1 or TRBD2 (5 bases each). Germline assignment: CDR1 SGHVS and CDR2 FQNEAQ. V was shortened by 0 bases and J by 0 bases, with 12 bases between the two germline ends. The CDR3 length is 17 residues. This CDR3 reads CASSLAGWGSSYNEQFF. CDR3 in DNA: TGTGCCAGCAGCTTAGCGGGTTGGGGGAGCTCCTACAATGAGCAGTTCTTC.

This clonotype was detected ten times or more. This chain connects TRBV30 to TRBJ1-2; possibly TRBD1 for D (5 bases). This CDR3 spans 13 amino acids. V dropped 0 bases and J dropped 8 bases, with 13 bases sitting between them. Germline V gives CDR1 GTSNPN, CDR2 SVGIG (reference sequence). In DNA, the CDR3 is TGTGCCTGGAGTGTAGCCAGGGCCAACGGCTACACCTTC. Its translation is CAWSVARANGYTF. The variable domain in full, with the rest retrieved from reference TRBV30 and TRBJ1-2, is SQTIHQWPATLVQPVGSPLSLECTVEGTSNPNLYWYRQAAGRGLQLLFYSVGIGQISSEVPQNLSASRPQDRQFILSSKKLLLSDSGFYLCAWSVARANGYTFGSGTRLTVV.

There are many counts of this clonotype. This chain connects TRBV5-1 to TRBJ2-1; 12 nucleotides agree with TRBD1. Unmatched junction bases numbered 5, after V lost 4 bases and J lost 6 bases. The CDR3 is made up of 15 amino acids. From germline, CDR1 is SGHRS and CDR2 YFSETQ. CDR3 nucleotide sequence: TGCGCCAGCAGCGCGGGACAGGGGGCCTCCAATGAGCAGTTCTTC. This encodes CASSAGQGASNEQFF.

This clonotype was counted at least ten times. The genes are TRBV30 and TRBJ2-1, with TRBD1 matching 7 bases. Germline lookup yields CDR1 GTSNPN and CDR2 SVGIG (reference sequence). Trimming cost V 0 bases and J 6 bases; bases outside gene matches: 2. CDR3 length equals 13 residues. For the CDR3, the DNA is TGTGCCTGGAGTGTGGACAGGCCCAATGAGCAGTTCTTC. Translated, it gives CAWSVDRPNEQFF.

The chain is built from TRBV29-1 and TRBJ1-1, with D possibly being TRBD1 (6 bases). The CDR3 loop spans 12 amino acids. The germline CDR1 and CDR2 sequences are SQVTM and ANQGSEA. The ends were cut back, 6 bases at V and 6 bases at J, with 14 bases in the middle. The CDR3 sequence is CSVLKGGAEAFF. The CDR3 nucleotides read TGCAGCGTCCTGAAGGGGGGAGCTGAAGCTTTCTTT.

This clonotype was counted at least ten times. The CDR3 reads CASSRLSFVSNGQYF. The CDR3 region has the DNA TGTGCCAGCAGCCGCCTTAGCTTCGTATCCAATGGGCAGTACTTC. The V and J genes are TRBV12-3 or TRBV12-4 and TRBJ2-7; D is ambiguous. With 6 bases removed from V and 9 bases from J, the gap between germline ends came to 24 bases. This CDR3 is built from 15 residues.